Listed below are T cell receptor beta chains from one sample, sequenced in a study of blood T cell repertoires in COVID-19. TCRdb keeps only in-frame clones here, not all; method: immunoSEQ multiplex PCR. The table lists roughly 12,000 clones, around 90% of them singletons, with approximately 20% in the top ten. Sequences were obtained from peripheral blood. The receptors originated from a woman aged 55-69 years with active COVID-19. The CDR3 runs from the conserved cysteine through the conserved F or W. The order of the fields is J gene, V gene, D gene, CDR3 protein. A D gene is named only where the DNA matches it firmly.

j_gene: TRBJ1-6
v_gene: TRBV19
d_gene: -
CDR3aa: CATQSTADGSPLHF

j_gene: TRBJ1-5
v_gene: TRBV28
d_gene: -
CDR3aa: CASSLISGDNEPQHF

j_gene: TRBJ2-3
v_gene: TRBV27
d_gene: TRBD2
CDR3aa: CASRRLALTDTQYF

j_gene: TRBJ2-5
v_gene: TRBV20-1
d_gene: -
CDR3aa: CSVGRMETQYF

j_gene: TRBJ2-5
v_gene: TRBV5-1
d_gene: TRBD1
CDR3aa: CASRSGTGLGETQYF

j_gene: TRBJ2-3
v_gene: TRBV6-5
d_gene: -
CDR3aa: CASNPTRKDTQYF

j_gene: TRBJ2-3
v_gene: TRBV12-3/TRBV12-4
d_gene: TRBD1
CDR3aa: CASSQGVGTQYF

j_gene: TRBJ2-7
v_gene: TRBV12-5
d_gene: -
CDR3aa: CASGSNYEQYF

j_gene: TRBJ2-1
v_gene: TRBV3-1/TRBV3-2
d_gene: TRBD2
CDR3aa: CASSPGLAGVNEQFF

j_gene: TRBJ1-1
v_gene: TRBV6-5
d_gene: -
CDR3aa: CASTGRLNTEAFF

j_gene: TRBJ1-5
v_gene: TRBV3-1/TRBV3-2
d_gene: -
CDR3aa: CASSKGDNQPQHF

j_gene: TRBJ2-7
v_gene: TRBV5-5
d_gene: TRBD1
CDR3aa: CASSPQGMGPYEQYF

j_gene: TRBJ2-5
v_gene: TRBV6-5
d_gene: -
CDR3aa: CASSPRSEKETQYF

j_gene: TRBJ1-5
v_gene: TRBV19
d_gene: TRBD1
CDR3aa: CASTLGQGNSNQPQHF

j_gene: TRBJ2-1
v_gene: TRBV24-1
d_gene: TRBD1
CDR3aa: CATSDRTGSRNEQFF

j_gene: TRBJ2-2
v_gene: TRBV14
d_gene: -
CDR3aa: CASSQQGIAGELFF

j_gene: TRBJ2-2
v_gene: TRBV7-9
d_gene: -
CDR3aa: CASSLEGFGELFF

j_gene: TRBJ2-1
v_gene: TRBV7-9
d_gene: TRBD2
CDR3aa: CASSSGGGAYNEQFF

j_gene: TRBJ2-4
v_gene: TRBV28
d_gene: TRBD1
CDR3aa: CASSPRGGNIQYF

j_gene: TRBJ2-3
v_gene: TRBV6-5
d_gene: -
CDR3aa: CAKLAFWGTQYF

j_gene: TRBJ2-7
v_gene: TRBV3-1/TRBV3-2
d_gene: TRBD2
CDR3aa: CASSQAMGLAVSGLFYEQYF

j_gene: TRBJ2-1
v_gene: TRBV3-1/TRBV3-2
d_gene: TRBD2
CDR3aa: CASSSSGRTYNEQFF

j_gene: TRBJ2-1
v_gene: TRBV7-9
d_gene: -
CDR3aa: CASSFIESVDSYNEQFF

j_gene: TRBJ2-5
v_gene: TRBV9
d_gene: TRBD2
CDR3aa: CASSEGGRTKETQYF

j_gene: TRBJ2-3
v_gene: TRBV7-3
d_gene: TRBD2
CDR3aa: CASSRAGGGTDTQYF

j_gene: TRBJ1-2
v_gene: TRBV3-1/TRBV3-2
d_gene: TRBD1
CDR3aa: CASSQTDREAFLPNYGYTF

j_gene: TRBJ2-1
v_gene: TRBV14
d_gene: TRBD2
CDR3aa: CASSQGLAIEQFF

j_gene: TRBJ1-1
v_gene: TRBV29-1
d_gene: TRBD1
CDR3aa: CSVLDRVMNTEAFF

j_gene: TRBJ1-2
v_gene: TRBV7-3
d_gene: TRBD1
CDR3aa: CASSLDGRGIGYTF